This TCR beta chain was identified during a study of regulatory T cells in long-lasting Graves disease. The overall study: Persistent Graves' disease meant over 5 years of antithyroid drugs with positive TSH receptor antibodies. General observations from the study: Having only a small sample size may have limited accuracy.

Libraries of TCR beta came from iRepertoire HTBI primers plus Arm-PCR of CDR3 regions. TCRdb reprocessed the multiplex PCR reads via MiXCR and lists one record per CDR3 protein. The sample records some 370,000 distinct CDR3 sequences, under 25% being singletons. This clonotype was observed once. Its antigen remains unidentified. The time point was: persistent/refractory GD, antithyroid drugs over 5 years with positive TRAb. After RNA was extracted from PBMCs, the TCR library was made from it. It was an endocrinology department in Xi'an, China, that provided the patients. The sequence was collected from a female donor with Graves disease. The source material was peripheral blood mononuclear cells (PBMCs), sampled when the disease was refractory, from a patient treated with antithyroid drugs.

As DNA, the CDR3 is TGTGCCAGCAGCTTCCTCTCGCGTGGGGATACGCAGTATTTT. Translating it yields CASSFLSRGDTQYF. This chain uses TRBV7-9 with TRBJ2-3; D is undetermined. In germline, CDR1 is SEHNR, CDR2 FQNEAQ (reference sequence). This CDR3 is 14 amino acids long. Between the trimmed V and J ends, which lost 3 bases and 6 bases, there was a span of 13 bases.